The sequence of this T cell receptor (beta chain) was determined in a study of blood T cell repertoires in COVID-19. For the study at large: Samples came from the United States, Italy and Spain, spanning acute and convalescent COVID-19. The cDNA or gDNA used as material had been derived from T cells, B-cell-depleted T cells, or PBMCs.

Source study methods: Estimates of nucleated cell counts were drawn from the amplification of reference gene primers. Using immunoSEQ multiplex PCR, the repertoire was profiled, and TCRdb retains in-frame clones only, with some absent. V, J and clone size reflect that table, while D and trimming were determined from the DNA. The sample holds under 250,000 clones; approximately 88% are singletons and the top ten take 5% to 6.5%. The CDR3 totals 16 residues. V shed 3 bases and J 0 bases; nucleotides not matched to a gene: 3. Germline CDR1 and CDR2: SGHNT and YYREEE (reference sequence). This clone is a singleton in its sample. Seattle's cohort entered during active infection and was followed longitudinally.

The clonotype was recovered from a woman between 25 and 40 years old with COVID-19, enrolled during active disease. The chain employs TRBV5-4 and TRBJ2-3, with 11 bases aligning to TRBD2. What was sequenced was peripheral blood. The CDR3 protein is CASSYRTSGSTDTQYF. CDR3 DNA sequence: TGTGCCAGCAGCTACCGGACTAGCGGGAGCACAGATACGCAGTATTTT.